One and the same sample provided the 19 T cell receptor beta chains below, sequenced in a study of blood T cell repertoires in COVID-19. Profiled with immunoSEQ multiplex PCR; TCRdb holds only in-frame clones, not every one. The sample holds roughly 43,000 clones, less than 85% seen once. The sequenced sample was peripheral blood. The receptors shown here come from a woman in her 70s with acute or convalescent COVID-19.

The V gene is TRBV7-2, the J gene TRBJ1-1; 7 nucleotides match TRBD1. CDR3 length equals 14 residues. J lost 5 bases, V lost 5 bases, and 8 bases had no gene match. Per germline, CDR1 SGHTA and CDR2 FQGNSA. CDR3 DNA: TGTGCCAGCAGCCCTTTAGACAGGGTAACTGAAGCTTTCTTT. Residues: CASSPLDRVTEAFF.

The rearrangement links TRBV10-2 to TRBJ2-1; 11 bases align to TRBD2. CDR1 is WSHSY and CDR2 is SAAADI in the germline V gene. This CDR3 contains 14 residues. V lost 8 bases to trimming and J lost 4 bases; unmatched junction nucleotides: 4. CDR3 nucleotides: TGCGCCAGCGGGACTAGCGGTAGATACAATGAGCAGTTCTTC. It specifies CASGTSGRYNEQFF.

The genes are TRBV18 and TRBJ1-1, with D possibly matching TRBD1 (6 bases). V was cut by 3 bases and J by 7 bases, with 18 bases left in between. Germline CDR1 reads KGHSH; CDR2 reads LQKENI. This CDR3 spans 15 amino acids. The CDR3 sequence is CASSPQGTGLYEAFF. The CDR3 DNA reads as TGTGCCAGCTCACCCCAAGGAACAGGGCTCTATGAAGCTTTCTTT.

The rearrangement links TRBV5-1 to TRBJ1-6; 9 bases map to TRBD1. CDR1 and CDR2 (germline): SGHRS, YFSETQ. The length of the CDR3 is 16 residues. J was trimmed by 4 bases and V by 4 bases; bases with no gene match: 6. In DNA, the CDR3 is TGCGCCAGCAGCAGGGGACAGGGAAATTATAATTCACCCCTCCACTTT. Its translation: CASSRGQGNYNSPLHF.

This clone was seen a single time. The chain employs TRBV6-4 and TRBJ1-1, with TRBD1 identical over 7 bases. The CDR3 has 15 residues. CDR1 is MRHNA, CDR2 SNTAGT, per germline. Trimming took 4 bases from V and 1 from J; bases not matched to a gene: 6. The CDR3 nucleotides are TGTGCCAGCAGTGTGGAGACAGGGCCGAACACTGAAGCTTTCTTT. Translation: CASSVETGPNTEAFF.

The chain joins TRBV7-2 to TRBJ1-1; 9 bases are a match to TRBD1. V lost 4 bases and J lost 2; bases outside the gene matches: 5. The germline CDR1 and CDR2 sequences are SGHTA and FQGNSA. The CDR3 spans 15 residues. The CDR3 region is CASSYTGQGNTEAFF. Written as DNA, the CDR3 is TGTGCCAGCAGCTACACGGGACAGGGAAACACTGAAGCTTTCTTT.

The chain uses TRBV19 and TRBJ1-4; 8 bases agree with TRBD1. Germline CDR1 is LNHDA and CDR2 is SQIVND (reference sequence). This CDR3 comprises 16 residues. V gave up 4 bases and J gave up 0 bases; unmatched junction bases: 4. For the CDR3, the DNA is TGTGCCAGTAGTACCCTACAGGGGGCAACTAATGAAAAACTGTTTTTT. The encoded protein is CASSTLQGATNEKLFF.

The genes are TRBV28 and TRBJ2-6; TRBD1 agrees at 8 bases. CDR1 and CDR2 (germline): MDHEN, SYDVKM. V was clipped by 1 base and J by 0 bases; unmatched bases: 8. CDR3 size: 19 residues. CDR3: CASSLLGQGAFSGANVLTF. The DNA of the CDR3 is TGTGCCAGCAGTTTATTAGGGCAGGGGGCCTTCTCTGGGGCCAACGTCCTGACTTTC.

This clone was seen only once. The J gene is TRBJ2-7, the V gene TRBV13; the D gene is possibly TRBD1 (7 bases). Germline CDR1 is PRHDT and CDR2 is FYEKMQ (reference sequence). This CDR3 region has 16 residues. V was clipped by 5 bases and J by 2 bases, with 19 bases between them. The DNA of the CDR3 is TGTGCCAGCAGCCTCGGGGGACAGAGTTTAACCTACGAGCAGTACTTC. Translated: CASSLGGQSLTYEQYF.

This sequence joins TRBV11-2 and TRBJ1-3, with D maybe TRBD1 (6 bases). This CDR3 has 15 amino acids. Germline V gene lookup returns CDR1 SGHAT and CDR2 FQNNGV. Trimming removed 2 bases at V and 0 bases at J, with 8 bases between. The CDR3 sequence: CASSLQGFSGNTIYF. The CDR3 coding sequence is TGTGCCAGCAGCTTACAGGGGTTCTCTGGAAACACCATATATTTT.

Only one count was recorded for this clone. The chain carries TRBV2 and TRBJ1-4; 8 nucleotides match TRBD1. The CDR3 sequence is 14 residues long. V dropped 6 bases and J dropped 4; count of bases not matched to a gene: 4. Germline V lookup: CDR1 SNHLY, CDR2 FYNNEI. CDR3 amino acids: CASRRTGNNEKLFF. In DNA, the CDR3 is TGTGCCAGCAGAAGGACAGGGAATAATGAAAAACTGTTTTTT.

This rearrangement joins TRBV5-4 to TRBJ2-2; tentative D call: TRBD2 (6 bases). CDR1 SGHNT and CDR2 YYREEE come from the germline V gene (reference sequence). V was cut by 4 bases and J by 3 bases, with 13 bases left in between. The CDR3 contains 15 residues. Here the CDR3 DNA reads TGTGCCAGCAGCCCCGAGGGACTTCACACCGGGGAGCTGTTTTTT. Translated, it gives CASSPEGLHTGELFF.

The chain links TRBV7-8 to TRBJ2-1; TRBD2 matches 9 bases. This CDR3 region has 15 residues. V shed 5 bases and J 2 bases; nucleotides not matched to a gene: 4. The germline V gene has CDR1 SGHVS and CDR2 FQNEAQ. CDR3 bases: TGTGCCAGCAGCCGTAGCGGGGGAACCTACAATGAGCAGTTCTTC. This sequence encodes CASSRSGGTYNEQFF.

The chain employs TRBV18 and TRBJ2-5, with 7 bases fitting TRBD2. CDR3 size: 17 residues. V gave up 1 base and J gave up 4 bases; unmatched junction bases: 12. Germline-derived CDR1 and CDR2 are KGHSH and LQKENI. The CDR3 DNA is TGTGCCAGCTCACCACGCTTTATCGGCGGGAGTGGAGAGACCCAGTACTTC. Its protein is CASSPRFIGGSGETQYF.

The chain is built from TRBV9 and TRBJ2-2, with D hard to call. The CDR3 length is 13 residues. CDR1 SGDLS and CDR2 YYNGEE come from the germline V gene. V was shortened by 0 bases and J by 6 bases, with 6 bases between the two germline ends. The CDR3 bases are TGTGCCAGCAGCGTAGCTTTCCCCGGGGAGCTGTTTTTT. Translated, it gives CASSVAFPGELFF.

The genes are TRBV5-4 and TRBJ2-3; perhaps TRBD2 as D (5 bases). CDR3 size: 15 residues. Trimming cost V 2 bases and J 2 bases, with 12 bases left between them. Per the germline V gene, CDR1 is SGHNT and CDR2 is YYREEE (reference sequence). The CDR3 region is CASSFGEFNTDTQYF. The DNA for the CDR3 is TGTGCCAGCAGCTTCGGGGAGTTTAACACAGATACGCAGTATTTT.

The chain is built from TRBV20-1 and TRBJ1-5; no reliable D call. Trimming shortened V by 3 bases and J by 0 bases, and 9 bases separated the two germline ends. Germline loops: CDR1 DFQATT, CDR2 SNEGSKA (reference sequence). The length of the CDR3 is 14 residues. The CDR3 region has the DNA TGCAGTGCTAGTTCCAGTGCTAGCAATCAGCCCCAGCATTTT. It codes for CSASSSASNQPQHF.

This clone was observed a handful of times. The V gene is TRBV27, the J gene TRBJ2-1; the match to TRBD1 covers 7 bases. The CDR3 loop spans 16 amino acids. V lost 6 bases and J lost 5; bases outside the gene matches: 13. Looked up from germline, CDR1 is MNHEY and CDR2 is SMNVEV (reference sequence). CDR3 coding DNA: TGTGCCAGCAGAACCTCAGTAGGGACAGATCACAATGAGCAGTTCTTC. Translating gives CASRTSVGTDHNEQFF.

CDR3: CSASPQGPYEQYF. CDR3 DNA: TGCAGTGCTAGTCCCCAGGGGCCCTACGAGCAGTACTTC. This chain connects TRBV20-1 to TRBJ2-7; perhaps TRBD1 as D (6 bases). The CDR3 has 13 residues. CDR1 and CDR2 from the germline V gene are DFQATT and SNEGSKA (reference sequence). With 3 bases removed from V and 2 bases from J, the gap between germline ends came to 11 bases.